The 6 T cell receptor beta chains below were found in one sample sequenced in a study of CD8 T cells in Susac syndrome. With random hexamers, reverse transcription was performed on about 0.5 to 1 ug of RNA. TCRdb ran MiXCR on the immunoSEQ multiplex PCR reads and lists one entry per CDR3 protein. This sample has 70,000 to 95,000 distinct CDR3 sequences; 94% occur once, and the top ten carry approximately 1%. Sequencing input: CD8+ T cells from PBMCs. These receptor sequences come from a human donor with Susac syndrome.

This rearrangement joins TRBV5-4 to TRBJ1-2; TRBD1 aligns across 9 bases. The V segment lost 4 bases and the J segment 8 bases; nucleotides outside the gene matches: 9. Germline V CDR1 and CDR2: SGHNT, YYREEE (reference sequence). CDR3 size: 14 residues. The CDR3 reads CASSTPGQGRGYTF. The CDR3 nucleotides are TGTGCCAGCAGCACCCCGGGACAGGGCCGCGGCTACACCTTC.

This clonotype came up once. The CDR3 loop reads CSARDRGFPSYEQYF. The CDR3 DNA sequence: TGCAGTGCTAGGGACAGGGGTTTTCCCTCCTACGAGCAGTACTTC. This chain joins TRBV20-1 and TRBJ2-7; 9 bases align to TRBD1. The germline V gene has CDR1 DFQATT and CDR2 SNEGSKA (reference sequence). The CDR3 is made up of 15 amino acids. V trimming: 3 bases; J trimming: 0 bases; junction bases outside the gene matches: 6.

V usage is TRBV19 and J usage is TRBJ2-6; D is possibly TRBD2 (5 bases). The CDR3 is made up of 18 amino acids. CDR1 and CDR2 (germline): LNHDA, SQIVND (reference sequence). With 0 bases removed from V and 0 bases from J, the gap between germline ends came to 12 bases. This CDR3 reads CASSIDRGAPSGANVLTF. In nucleotides, the CDR3 is TGTGCCAGTAGTATAGATCGGGGAGCCCCCTCTGGGGCCAACGTCCTGACTTTC.

The CDR3: CASRPGQPQETQYF. CDR3 sequence (DNA): TGTGCCAGCAGACCGGGACAGCCCCAAGAGACCCAGTACTTC. V gene TRBV7-9 combines with J gene TRBJ2-5; 7 bases match TRBD1. The CDR3 extends over 14 amino acids. The junction had 5 bases not matched to a gene; V was cut back by 6 bases and J by 1 base. Per the germline V gene, CDR1 is SEHNR and CDR2 is FQNEAQ (reference sequence).

The rearrangement links TRBV6-2 or TRBV6-3 to TRBJ2-1; D is uncertain. CDR3 length: 12 amino acids. Trimming took 5 bases from V and 12 from J, leaving 14 bases between them. CDR1 and CDR2 from the germline V gene are MNHEY and SVGEGT. The CDR3 DNA sequence: TGTGCCAGCAGTCAAGTCCTAGTTCGGCAGTTCTTC. It is translated as CASSQVLVRQFF.

The chain couples TRBV6-2 or TRBV6-3 to TRBJ2-5; 7 bases line up with TRBD1. The germline V gene has CDR1 MNHEY and CDR2 SVGEGT. V lost 11 bases and J lost 2; bases outside the gene matches: 5. CDR3 length: 12 amino acids. CDR3 loop: CASWGQQETQYF. The CDR3 DNA is TGTGCCTCCTGGGGACAGCAAGAGACCCAGTACTTC.